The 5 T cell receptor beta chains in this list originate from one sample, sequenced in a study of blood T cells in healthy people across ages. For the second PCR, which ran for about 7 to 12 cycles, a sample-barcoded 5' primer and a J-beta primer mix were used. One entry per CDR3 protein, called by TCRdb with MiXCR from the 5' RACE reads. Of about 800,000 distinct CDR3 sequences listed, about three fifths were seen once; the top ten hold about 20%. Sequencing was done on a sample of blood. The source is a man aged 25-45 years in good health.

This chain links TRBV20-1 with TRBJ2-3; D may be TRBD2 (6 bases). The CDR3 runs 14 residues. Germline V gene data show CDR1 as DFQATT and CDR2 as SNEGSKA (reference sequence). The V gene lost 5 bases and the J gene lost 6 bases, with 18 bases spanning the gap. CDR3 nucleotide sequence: TGCAGTGCTGACGGGCGGGAACCCGGGGATACGCAGTATTTT. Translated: CSADGREPGDTQYF.

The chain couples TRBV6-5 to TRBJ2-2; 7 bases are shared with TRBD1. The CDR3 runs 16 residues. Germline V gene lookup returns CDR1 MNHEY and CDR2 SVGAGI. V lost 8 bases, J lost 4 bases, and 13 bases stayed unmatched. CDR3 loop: CASGPQFGTVTGELFF. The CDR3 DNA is TGTGCCAGCGGGCCTCAATTCGGGACAGTCACCGGGGAGCTGTTTTTT.

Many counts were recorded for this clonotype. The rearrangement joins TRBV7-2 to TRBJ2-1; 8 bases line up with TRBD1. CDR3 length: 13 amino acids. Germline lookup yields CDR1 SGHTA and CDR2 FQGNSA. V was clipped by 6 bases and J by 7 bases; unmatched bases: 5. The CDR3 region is CASRQGAWNEQFF. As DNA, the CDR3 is TGTGCCAGCAGGCAGGGGGCGTGGAATGAGCAGTTCTTC.

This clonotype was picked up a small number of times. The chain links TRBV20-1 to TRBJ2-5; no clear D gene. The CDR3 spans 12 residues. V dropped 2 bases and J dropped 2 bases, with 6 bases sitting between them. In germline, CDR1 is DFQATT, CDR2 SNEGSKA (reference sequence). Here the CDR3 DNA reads TGCAGTGCTAGATCTGGTCAAGAGACCCAGTACTTC. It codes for CSARSGQETQYF.

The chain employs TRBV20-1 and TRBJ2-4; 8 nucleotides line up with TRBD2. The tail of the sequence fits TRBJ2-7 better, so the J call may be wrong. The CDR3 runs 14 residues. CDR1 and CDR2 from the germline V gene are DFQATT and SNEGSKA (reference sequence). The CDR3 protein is CSARPGTRVNEQYF. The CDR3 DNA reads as TGCAGTGCTAGACCCGGGACTAGAGTTAACGAGCAGTACTTC.